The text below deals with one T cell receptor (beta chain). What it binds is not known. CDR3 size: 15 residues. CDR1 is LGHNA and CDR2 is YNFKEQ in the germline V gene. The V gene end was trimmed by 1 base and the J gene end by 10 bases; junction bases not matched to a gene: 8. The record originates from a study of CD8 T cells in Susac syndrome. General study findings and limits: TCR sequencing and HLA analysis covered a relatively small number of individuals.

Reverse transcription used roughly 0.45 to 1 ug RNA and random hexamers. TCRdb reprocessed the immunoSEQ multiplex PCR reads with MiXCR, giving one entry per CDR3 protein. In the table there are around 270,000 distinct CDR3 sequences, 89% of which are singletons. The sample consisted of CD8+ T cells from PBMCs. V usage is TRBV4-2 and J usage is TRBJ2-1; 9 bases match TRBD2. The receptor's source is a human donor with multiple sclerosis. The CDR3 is CASSQAGAGGGEQFF. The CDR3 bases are TGTGCCAGCAGCCAAGCAGGGGCGGGAGGGGGAGAGCAGTTCTTC.